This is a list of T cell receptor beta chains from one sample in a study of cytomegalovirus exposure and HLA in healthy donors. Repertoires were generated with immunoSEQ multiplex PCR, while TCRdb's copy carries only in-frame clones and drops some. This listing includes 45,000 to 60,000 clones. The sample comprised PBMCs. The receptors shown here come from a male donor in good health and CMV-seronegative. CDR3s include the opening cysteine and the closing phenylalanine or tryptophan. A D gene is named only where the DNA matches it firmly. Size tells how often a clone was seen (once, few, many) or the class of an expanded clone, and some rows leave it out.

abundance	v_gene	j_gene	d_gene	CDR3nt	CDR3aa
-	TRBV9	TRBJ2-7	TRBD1	TGTGCCAGCAGCGTAGGAATGGGACAGGGGGCCTACGAGCAGTACTTC	CASSVGMGQGAYEQYF
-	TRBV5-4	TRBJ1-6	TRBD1	TGTGCCAGCAGCTTGACCAGTAGACAGGGCTGGAATTCACCCCTCCACTTT	CASSLTSRQGWNSPLHF
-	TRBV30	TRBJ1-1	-	TGTGCCTGGACGGTAATTGGTAGAGATGGCACTGAAGCTTTCTTT	CAWTVIGRDGTEAFF
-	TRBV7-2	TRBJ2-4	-	TGTGCCAGCAGCTCGCCCCAGGGGGGAGACATTCAGTACTTC	CASSSPQGGDIQYF
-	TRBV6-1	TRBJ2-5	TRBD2	TGTGCCAGCAGTGAGCAGGTCGGGGGGTTTCAAGAGACCCAGTACTTC	CASSEQVGGFQETQYF
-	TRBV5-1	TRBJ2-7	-	TGCGCCAGCAGCTTGGAGCGCGCCTCCTACGAGCAGTACTTC	CASSLERASYEQYF
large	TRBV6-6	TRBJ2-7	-	TGTGCCAGCAGTTACTCGAGCTTGTCCTACGAGCAGTACTTC	CASSYSSLSYEQYF
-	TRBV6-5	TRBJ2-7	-	TGTGCCAGCAGCCGGGGGGCCCATATTTACGAGCAGTACTTC	CASSRGAHIYEQYF
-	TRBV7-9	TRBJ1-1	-	TGTGCCAGCAGCTTAGCGCTGGAGTCGGGTGAAGCTTTCTTT	CASSLALESGEAFF
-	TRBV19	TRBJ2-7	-	TGTGCCAGTAGCCCGGGAAGTGGGCCGGGCCCCTACGAGCAGTACTTC	CASSPGSGPGPYEQYF
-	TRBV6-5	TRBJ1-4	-	TGTGCCAGCAGTTATGGGGGGTCTGCAACTAATGAAAAACTGTTTTTT	CASSYGGSATNEKLFF
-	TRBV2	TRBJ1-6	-	TGTGCCACTACAGGGTGGGATAATTCACCCCTCCACTTT	CATTGWDNSPLHF
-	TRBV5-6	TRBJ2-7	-	TGTGCCAGCAGCTTGTCCTACAGGGACGAGCAGTACTTC	CASSLSYRDEQYF
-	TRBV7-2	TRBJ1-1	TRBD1	TGTGCCAGCAGCCCGCCGGGAGAGGACAGGGCCGGAGTCTTT	CASSPPGEDRAGVF
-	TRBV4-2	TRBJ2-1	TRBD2	TGTGCCAGCAGCCAAGCACTAGCGGGGGGAAGTGAGCAGTTCTTC	CASSQALAGGSEQFF
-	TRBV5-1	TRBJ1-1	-	TGCGCCAGCAGCTTGGACAGGGCGCACACTGAAGCTTTCTTT	CASSLDRAHTEAFF
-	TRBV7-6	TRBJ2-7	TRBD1	TGTGCCAGCAGCTTAGACGGTGTGTACAGGGGATACGAGCAGTACTTC	CASSLDGVYRGYEQYF
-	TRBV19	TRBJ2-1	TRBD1	TGTGCCAGTAGTATTGACAGGGTTAGGGACAATGAGCAGTTCTTC	CASSIDRVRDNEQFF
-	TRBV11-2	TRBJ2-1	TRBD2	TGTGCCAGCAGCTTAGATCGAAGGACTAGCGGGGGGAATGAGCAGTTCTTC	CASSLDRRTSGGNEQFF
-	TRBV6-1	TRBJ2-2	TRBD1	TGTGCCAGCAGCGCGCGACAGGGGAACACCGGGGAGCTGTTTTTT	CASSARQGNTGELFF
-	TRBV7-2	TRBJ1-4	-	TGTGCCAGCAGCGCGGACAGCTCAACTAATGAAAAACTGTTTTTT	CASSADSSTNEKLFF
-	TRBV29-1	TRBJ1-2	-	TGCAGCGTTGAGGGGGGTACTAACTATGGCTACACCTTC	CSVEGGTNYGYTF
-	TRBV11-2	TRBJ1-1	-	TGTGCCAGCAGCCCTGTAACTGGGGGGAGGACTGAAGCTTTCTTT	CASSPVTGGRTEAFF
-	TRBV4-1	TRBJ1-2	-	TGCGCCAGCAGCCAAGTAATCCCCTCAGGGCTCGGCTACACCTTC	CASSQVIPSGLGYTF
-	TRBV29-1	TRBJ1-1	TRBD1	TGCAGCGCTACGGACAGGGCGCTAACTGAAGCTTTCTTT	CSATDRALTEAFF
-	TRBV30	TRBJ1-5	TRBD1	TGTGCCTGGAGTGCGGGACAGACAGGTGTGCCCCAGCATTTT	CAWSAGQTGVPQHF
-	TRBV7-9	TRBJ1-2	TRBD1	TGTGCCAGCAGCTCAAACGGGACAGCCTTC	CASSSNGTAF
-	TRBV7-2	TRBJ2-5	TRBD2	TGTGCCAGCAGCTTAGGTAGCGGGGTGGGGGAGACCCAGTACTTC	CASSLGSGVGETQYF
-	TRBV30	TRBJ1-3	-	TGTGCCTGGAAGAGATCTGGAAACACCATATATTTT	CAWKRSGNTIYF
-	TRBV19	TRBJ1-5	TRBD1	TGTGCCAGTACCTTTGGGACAGGAAACAATCAGCCCCAGCATTTT	CASTFGTGNNQPQHF
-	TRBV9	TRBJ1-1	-	TGTGCCAGCAGCGTAGCCAGCGTGAACACTGAAGCTTTCTTT	CASSVASVNTEAFF
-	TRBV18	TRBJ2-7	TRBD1	TGTGCCAGCTCACCGGGACAGGGGGTTGACGAGCAGTACTTC	CASSPGQGVDEQYF
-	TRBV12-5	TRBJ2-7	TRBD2	TGTGCTAGTGGTTTGGTTCCGCGGGGGACCACCTCATACGAGCAGTACTTC	CASGLVPRGTTSYEQYF
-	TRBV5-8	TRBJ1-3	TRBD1	TGTGCCAGCAGACCGAACAGGGGAAGAACTGGAAACACCATATATTTT	CASRPNRGRTGNTIYF
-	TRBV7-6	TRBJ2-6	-	TGTGCCAGCAGCTCGTTCTCTGGGGCCAACGTCCTGACTTTC	CASSSFSGANVLTF
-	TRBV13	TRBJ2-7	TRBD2	TGTGCCAGCAGCCAGGGACTAGCGGGGATATCCTACGAGCAGTACTTC	CASSQGLAGISYEQYF
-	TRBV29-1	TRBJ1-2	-	TGCAGTGTTCTGGGTAGGGTACAGGGCGATAACTATGGCTACACCTTC	CSVLGRVQGDNYGYTF
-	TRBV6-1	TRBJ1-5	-	TGTGCCAGCAGTGCGTGGATCGGGACAAACCCTGGGCCCCAGCATTTT	CASSAWIGTNPGPQHF
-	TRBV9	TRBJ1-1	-	TGTGCCAGCAGCGTAGGGGCCTCAAGGGGCGCTGAAGCTTTCTTT	CASSVGASRGAEAFF
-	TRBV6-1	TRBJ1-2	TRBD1	TGTGCCACCGCGACAGGGAACTATGGCTACACCTTC	CATATGNYGYTF
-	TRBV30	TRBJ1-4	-	TGTGCCTGGAGTAGGGGGACGGCTAATGAAAAACTGTTTTTT	CAWSRGTANEKLFF
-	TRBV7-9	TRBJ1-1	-	TGTGCCAGCAGCAGGGGAGGGTCGCCGAACACTGAAGCTTTCTTT	CASSRGGSPNTEAFF
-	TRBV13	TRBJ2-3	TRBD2	TGTGCCAGCAGCTTAGAGCGGGGGGGCACAGATACGCAGTATTTT	CASSLERGGTDTQYF